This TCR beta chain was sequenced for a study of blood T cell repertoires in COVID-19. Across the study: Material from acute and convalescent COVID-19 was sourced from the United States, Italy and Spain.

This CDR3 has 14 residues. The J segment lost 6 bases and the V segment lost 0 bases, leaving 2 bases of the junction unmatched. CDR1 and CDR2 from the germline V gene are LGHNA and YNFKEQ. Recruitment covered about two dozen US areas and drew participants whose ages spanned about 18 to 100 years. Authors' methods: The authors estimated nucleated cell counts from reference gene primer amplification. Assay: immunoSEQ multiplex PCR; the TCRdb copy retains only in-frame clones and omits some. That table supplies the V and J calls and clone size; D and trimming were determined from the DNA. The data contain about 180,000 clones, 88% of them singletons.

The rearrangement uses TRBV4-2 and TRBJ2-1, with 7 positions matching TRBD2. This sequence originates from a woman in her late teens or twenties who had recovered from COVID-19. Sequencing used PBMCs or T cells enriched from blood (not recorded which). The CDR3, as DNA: TGTGCCAGCAGCCAAGAGCGGGGGAGCAATGAGCAGTTCTTC. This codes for CASSQERGSNEQFF.